These 29 T cell receptor beta chains share one sample of origin, sequenced in a study of STAT5B mutations in CD4+ large granular lymphocyte leukemia. The method was immunoSEQ multiplex PCR; TCRdb's version includes in-frame clones alone and lacks a portion of them. The repertoire includes tens of thousands of clones, 81% of them detected once, and approximately 4% sits in the top ten. Sequenced input: CD4+ T cells from blood buffy coats. The source is a human donor in good health.

The rearrangement links TRBV10-3 to TRBJ2-1, with 8 bases identical to TRBD2. CDR3 length equals 17 residues. V shed 0 bases, J shed 1 base, and the junction held 5 bases outside the gene matches. Germline V gene data show CDR1 as ENHRY and CDR2 as SYGVKD. In DNA form, the CDR3 reads TGTGCCATCAGTGAGTCACTAGCGGCAGCTTCCTACAATGAGCAGTTCTTC. This gives the protein CAISESLAAASYNEQFF.

The chain joins TRBV30 to TRBJ2-1, with 8 nucleotides matching TRBD2. Per germline, CDR1 GTSNPN and CDR2 SVGIG (reference sequence). Germline trimming cut 8 bases from V and 4 bases from J; bases unmatched to any gene: 4. CDR3 size: 12 residues. In DNA, the CDR3 is TGTGCCGGAGCGGGAGTATACAATGAGCAGTTCTTC. The encoded protein is CAGAGVYNEQFF.

The rearrangement uses TRBV7-2 and TRBJ2-5, with a possible D match to TRBD1 (6 bases). Trimming left V 6 bases short and J 11 bases short, with 19 bases between. Germline V gene sequence: CDR1 SGHTA, CDR2 FQGNSA. The CDR3 sequence is 13 residues long. CDR3 amino acids: CASSRRGEGFQYF. The CDR3 DNA follows: TGTGCCAGCAGTCGCAGGGGCGAGGGTTTTCAGTACTTC.

CDR3 DNA sequence: TGTGCCAGCAGTGGGGAATTGGGCAATCAGCCCCAGCATTTT. Translation gives CASSGELGNQPQHF. The rearrangement uses TRBV6-1 and TRBJ1-5; D is unresolved. CDR1 is MNHNS and CDR2 is SASEGT in the germline V gene. The V and J ends lost 4 bases and 2 bases respectively, with 9 bases between them. CDR3 length: 14 amino acids.

The chain joins TRBV7-9 to TRBJ1-1; the D is unclear. The CDR3 covers 15 residues. Germline V CDR1 and CDR2: SEHNR, FQNEAQ (reference sequence). V gave up 2 bases and J gave up 0 bases, with 10 bases separating them. The CDR3 coding sequence is TGTGCCAGCAGCTTAACTGGGAACCTGAACACTGAAGCTTTCTTT. This translates into CASSLTGNLNTEAFF. The variable domain in full, with the rest retrieved from reference TRBV7-9 and TRBJ1-1, is DTGVSQNPRHKITKRGQNVTFRCDPISEHNRLYWYRQTLGQGPEFLTYFQNEAQLEKSRLLSDRFSAERPKGSFSTLEIQRTEQGDSAMYLCASSLTGNLNTEAFFGQGTRLTVV.

J is TRBJ1-2 and V is TRBV2; 8 positions agree with TRBD1. The CDR3 covers 15 residues. V shed 4 bases and J 5 bases; nucleotides not matched to a gene: 9. Germline CDR1 is SNHLY and CDR2 is FYNNEI. CDR3 amino acids: CASSGQGTGNYGYTF. The CDR3 nucleotides read TGTGCCAGCAGTGGACAGGGGACGGGTAATTATGGCTACACCTTC.

The gene calls are TRBV5-8 and TRBJ1-1; D is ambiguous. Trimming stripped 4 bases from V and 0 bases from J, with 10 bases between. The germline V gene encodes CDR1 SGHTS and CDR2 YDEGEE. The CDR3 has 14 amino acids. DNA of the CDR3: TGTGCCAGCAGCATTTGGACGGTGAACACTGAAGCTTTCTTT. The encoded protein is CASSIWTVNTEAFF. Filled out from reference TRBV5-8 and TRBJ1-1, the complete variable domain reads EAGVTQSPTHLIKTRGQQATLRCSPISGHTSVYWYQQALGLGLQFLLWYDEGEERNRGNFPPRFSGRQFPNYSSELNVNALELEDSALYLCASSIWTVNTEAFFGQGTRLTVV.

This chain links TRBV25-1 with TRBJ1-6, with D possibly matching TRBD1 (5 bases). The CDR3 consists of 13 residues. V was cut by 5 bases and J by 10 bases, with 12 bases left in between. Germline CDR1 is MGHDK and CDR2 is SYGVNS. CDR3 in DNA: TGTGCCAGCAGTAGCCAGGGAGCCTCACCCCTCCACTTT. Its translation: CASSSQGASPLHF.

The chain carries TRBV28 and TRBJ2-7; D is perhaps TRBD2 (6 bases). Germline loops: CDR1 MDHEN, CDR2 SYDVKM. There are 14 residues in the CDR3. Trimming pared 5 bases from V and 2 bases from J, leaving 13 bases between. The chain's CDR3 is CASSNPGGPYEQYF. The CDR3 nucleotides read TGTGCCAGCAGTAACCCCGGGGGACCCTACGAGCAGTACTTC.

This rearrangement joins TRBV7-3 to TRBJ1-3; D unclear. The CDR3 has 15 residues. Germline V gene sequence: CDR1 SGHTA, CDR2 FQGTGA. V was trimmed by 5 bases and J by 0 bases, leaving 11 bases between them. The CDR3 nucleotides are TGTGCCAGCAGCCCAGGACCGATCTCTGGAAACACCATATATTTT. Protein product: CASSPGPISGNTIYF.

This chain uses TRBV30 with TRBJ2-7; possibly TRBD1 for D (6 bases). This CDR3 has 14 amino acids. V was cut by 0 bases and J by 6 bases, with 15 bases left in between. Germline CDR1 GTSNPN, CDR2 SVGIG (reference sequence). For the CDR3, the DNA is TGTGCCTGGAGTGTAACCATACAGGGATCCGAGCAGTACTTC. Its translation: CAWSVTIQGSEQYF.

The chain combines TRBV6-5 with TRBJ1-5; no definite D call. V dropped 5 bases and J dropped 4 bases, with 9 bases sitting between them. This CDR3 spans 13 amino acids. CDR1 MNHEY and CDR2 SVGAGI come from the germline V gene. CDR3 protein: CASSTSVNQPQHF. CDR3 coding DNA: TGTGCCAGCAGTACCTCCGTTAATCAGCCCCAGCATTTT.

The rearrangement joins TRBV7-9 to TRBJ2-1; TRBD2 matches at 11 bases. The ends lost 1 base at V and 9 bases at J; junction bases unmatched: 14. Germline CDR1 reads SEHNR; CDR2 reads FQNEAQ (reference sequence). There are 18 residues in the CDR3. CDR3 sequence reads: CASSLGVAGGLLGGEQFF. CDR3 DNA: TGTGCCAGCAGCTTAGGAGTAGCGGGAGGGTTATTGGGCGGTGAGCAGTTCTTC.

The J gene is TRBJ1-5, the V gene TRBV27; D is undetermined. Germline CDR1 MNHEY, CDR2 SMNVEV (reference sequence). Trimming took off 4 bases at V and 6 bases at J, with 13 bases between the two ends. The CDR3 is made up of 14 amino acids. As DNA, the CDR3 is TGTGCCAGCAGTTACGGATCAGGAGGTCAGCCCCAGCATTTT. Its translation: CASSYGSGGQPQHF.

About this clone: Because it lacks the conserved phenylalanine or tryptophan at the end, this CDR3 is likely a read error. The limits of the CDR3 on the DNA are not certain, so only TCRdb's listed CDR3 is given. V usage is TRBV25-1 and J usage is TRBJ1-6. The CDR3 spans 10 amino acids, including both terminal residues. Germline values: CDR1 MGHDK, CDR2 SYGVNS. The CDR3 sequence is CASSEYYRIL.

The V and J genes are TRBV7-9 and TRBJ1-2, with a weak D call TRBD1 (6 bases). This CDR3 region has 15 residues. Germline V lookup: CDR1 SEHNR, CDR2 FQNEAQ (reference sequence). V was clipped by 3 bases and J by 7 bases, with 18 bases between them. CDR3 amino acids: CASSFSTGWMSGYTF. CDR3 sequence (DNA): TGTGCCAGCAGCTTTAGCACAGGGTGGATGAGTGGCTACACCTTC.

As regards this clone: Relative to the germline gene, one junction end is altered; a read error may explain this. The chain has TRBV20-1 and TRBJ1-2; D unclear. Germline assignment: CDR1 DFQATT and CDR2 SNEGSKA (reference sequence). The CDR3 consists of 11 residues. CDR3 amino acids: CSAPLDYGYTF. CDR3 nucleotide sequence: TGCAGTGCTCCCTTGGACTACGGCTACACCTTC.

This chain connects TRBV30 to TRBJ1-3; no clear D gene. The germline gives CDR1 GTSNPN, CDR2 SVGIG (reference sequence). The CDR3 sequence is 11 residues long. Trimming stripped 3 bases from V and 6 bases from J, with 6 bases between. This chain's CDR3 is CAWSGLNTIYF. The CDR3 DNA follows: TGTGCCTGGAGCGGCTTAAACACCATATATTTT.

The rearrangement links TRBV5-1 to TRBJ2-7, with D possibly TRBD2 on 6 matching bases. The CDR3 has 13 residues. From germline, CDR1 is SGHRS and CDR2 YFSETQ. Trimming took 4 bases from V and 5 from J, leaving 13 bases between them. CDR3 loop: CASSGGLTDEQYF. As DNA, the CDR3 is TGCGCCAGCAGCGGAGGGCTCACGGACGAGCAGTACTTC.

CDR3 in DNA: TGCGCCAGCAGCCAAGATGGACTTACCGGGGAGCTGTTTTTT. It codes for CASSQDGLTGELFF. The genes are TRBV4-3 and TRBJ2-2; tentative D call: TRBD2 (5 bases). Germline V gene sequence: CDR1 LGHNA, CDR2 YSLEER. The CDR3 is made up of 14 amino acids. Trimming took off 0 bases at V and 5 bases at J, with 7 bases between the two ends.

The chain is built from TRBV7-8 and TRBJ2-1, with TRBD2 identical over 10 bases. With V trimmed by 7 bases and J by 9 bases, 15 bases remained unmatched. CDR3 length: 16 amino acids. The germline CDR1 and CDR2 sequences are SGHVS and FQNEAQ. CDR3 sequence: CASTLPPSGGIGEQFF. For the CDR3, the DNA is TGTGCCAGCACCCTCCCCCCTAGCGGGGGCATCGGTGAGCAGTTCTTC.

The chain links TRBV18 to TRBJ1-2; tentative D call: TRBD1 (6 bases). The CDR3 extends over 15 amino acids. Looked up from germline, CDR1 is KGHSH and CDR2 is LQKENI. V was trimmed by 4 bases and J by 6 bases, leaving 18 bases between them. As DNA, the CDR3 is TGTGCCAGCTCACGCAGACAGGACGATGTGGATGGCTACACCTTC. It encodes CASSRRQDDVDGYTF.

The rearrangement joins TRBV7-2 to TRBJ1-3, with 7 bases identical to TRBD1. Unmatched junction bases numbered 7, after V lost 5 bases and J lost 0 bases. Germline assignment: CDR1 SGHTA and CDR2 FQGNSA. CDR3 length: 16 residues. The CDR3 region is CASSPGQVFSGNTIYF. For the CDR3, the DNA is TGTGCCAGCAGCCCCGGACAGGTCTTCTCTGGAAACACCATATATTTT.

The table lists this clone with a count of one. V gene TRBV2 combines with J gene TRBJ2-7; 7 bases fit TRBD2. The V gene's germline CDR1 is SNHLY and CDR2 FYNNEI. The CDR3 has 16 amino acids. Losses at the gene ends were 7 bases for V and 6 bases for J; bases not matched to a gene: 18. The CDR3 here is CASTLSLLAGGSEQYF. The CDR3 DNA follows: TGTGCCAGCACCTTATCGTTACTAGCCGGGGGGAGCGAGCAGTACTTC.

The chain carries TRBV30 and TRBJ2-1; no reliable D call. This CDR3 region has 12 residues. V lost 2 bases to trimming and J lost 7 bases, with 9 bases between them. Germline V gene data show CDR1 as GTSNPN and CDR2 as SVGIG (reference sequence). The CDR3 region has the DNA TGTGCCTGGAGTCTAGGAGTAAATGAGCAGTTCTTC. Its translation is CAWSLGVNEQFF.

The V and J genes are TRBV6-6 and TRBJ2-5; 9 positions match TRBD1. J gave up 5 bases and V 8 bases, and 9 bases lay outside the gene matches. The CDR3 is made up of 14 amino acids. Looked up from germline, CDR1 is MNHNY and CDR2 is SVGAGI (reference sequence). This chain's CDR3 is CASAESDRGETQYF. The CDR3 DNA follows: TGTGCCAGCGCCGAATCGGACAGGGGCGAGACCCAGTACTTC.

This chain joins TRBV5-1 and TRBJ2-2, with TRBD2 identical over 9 bases. Per germline, CDR1 SGHRS and CDR2 YFSETQ. This CDR3 region has 16 residues. Trimming removed 2 bases from V and 5 bases from J; junction bases left unmatched: 7. This CDR3 reads CASSFSSGVTTGELFF. As DNA, the CDR3 is TGCGCCAGCAGCTTTTCTAGCGGGGTAACGACCGGGGAGCTGTTTTTT. The full variable domain, with the rest looked up from reference TRBV5-1 and TRBJ2-2, is KAGVTQTPRYLIKTRGQQVTLSCSPISGHRSVSWYQQTPGQGLQFLFEYFSETQRNKGNFPGRFSGRQFSNSRSEMNVSTLELGDSALYLCASSFSSGVTTGELFFGEGSRLTVL.

The chain recombines TRBV6-5 with TRBJ2-5; 8 bases fit TRBD1. Germline CDR1 and CDR2: MNHEY and SVGAGI. The CDR3 consists of 13 residues. V dropped 4 bases and J dropped 5; count of bases not matched to a gene: 3. The CDR3 DNA sequence: TGTGCCAGCAGTTCGTACAGGGGGGAGACCCAGTACTTC. Its protein is CASSSYRGETQYF.

The count of this clone is one. The chain combines TRBV28 with TRBJ1-5, with a tentative D call TRBD1 (6 bases). Per the germline V gene, CDR1 is MDHEN and CDR2 is SYDVKM. The germline V and J ends were trimmed by 8 bases and 7 bases, with 15 bases remaining between them. The CDR3 extends over 13 amino acids. The CDR3 DNA reads as TGTGCCAGCGGGCAGGGGTTTACCCAGCCCCAGCATTTT. Amino acid sequence: CASGQGFTQPQHF.